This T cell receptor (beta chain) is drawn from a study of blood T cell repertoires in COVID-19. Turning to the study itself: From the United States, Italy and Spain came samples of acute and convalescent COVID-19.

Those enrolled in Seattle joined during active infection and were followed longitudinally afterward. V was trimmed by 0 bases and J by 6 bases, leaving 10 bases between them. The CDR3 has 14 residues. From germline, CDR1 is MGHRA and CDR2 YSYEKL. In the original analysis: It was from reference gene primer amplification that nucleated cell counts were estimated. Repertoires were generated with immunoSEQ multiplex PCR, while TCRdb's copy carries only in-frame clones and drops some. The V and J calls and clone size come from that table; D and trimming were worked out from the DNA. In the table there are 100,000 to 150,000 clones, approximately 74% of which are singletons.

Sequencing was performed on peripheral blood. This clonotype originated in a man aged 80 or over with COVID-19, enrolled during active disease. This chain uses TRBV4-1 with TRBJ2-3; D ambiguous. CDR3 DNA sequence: TGCGCCAGCAGCCAAGATAGTATTCTCGATACGCAGTATTTT. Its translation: CASSQDSILDTQYF.